Below are 22 T cell receptor beta chains sequenced from a single sample in a study of blood T cell repertoires in COVID-19. Sequenced by immunoSEQ multiplex PCR; TCRdb stores in-frame clones only, minus some. Among some 700,000 clones listed, approximately 90% were seen once. The sequenced sample consisted of peripheral blood. These receptors originate from a woman under 30 with acute or convalescent COVID-19.

The genes are TRBV6-5 and TRBJ1-6; 8 bases line up with TRBD1. Germline V gene lookup returns CDR1 MNHEY and CDR2 SVGAGI. The V segment lost 2 bases and the J segment 13 bases; nucleotides outside the gene matches: 7. CDR3 length: 14 amino acids. CDR3 coding DNA: TGTGCCAGCAGTTACAGGACAGGGTTCTGGCCCCTCCACTTT. Its protein product is CASSYRTGFWPLHF.

This clone was found a few times. The V and J genes are TRBV11-2 and TRBJ2-7; TRBD2 aligns across 8 bases. This CDR3 has 14 amino acids. V dropped 3 bases and J dropped 5; count of bases not matched to a gene: 6. The V gene's germline CDR1 is SGHAT and CDR2 FQNNGV. CDR3 protein: CASSFATSADEQYF. The CDR3 DNA is TGTGCCAGCAGCTTCGCGACTAGCGCCGACGAGCAGTACTTC.

The genes are TRBV9 and TRBJ2-3; 8 positions agree with TRBD1. This CDR3 has 15 residues. Looked up from germline, CDR1 is SGDLS and CDR2 is YYNGEE. Trimming took 4 bases from V and 4 from J; bases not matched to a gene: 8. CDR3 residues: CASSSRTGRPDTQYF. The CDR3 DNA reads as TGTGCCAGCAGCTCGCGGACAGGGAGGCCAGATACGCAGTATTTT.

V is TRBV5-5 and J is TRBJ2-5; tentatively, D is TRBD1 (5 bases). Trimming stripped 4 bases from V and 1 base from J, with 8 bases between. Germline CDR1 SGHKS, CDR2 YYEKEE (reference sequence). CDR3 length: 13 residues. The CDR3, as DNA: TGTGCCAGCAGCAGCCAGGGCCAAGAGACCCAGTACTTC. Its translation is CASSSQGQETQYF.

This rearrangement joins TRBV12-3 or TRBV12-4 to TRBJ2-2; D not certain. The CDR3 contains 12 residues. Trimming shortened V by 3 bases and J by 5 bases, and 4 bases separated the two germline ends. The CDR3 DNA reads TGTGCCAGCAGTTTGAGGACCGGGGAGCTGTTTTTT. It specifies CASSLRTGELFF.

The rearrangement joins TRBV9 to TRBJ1-2, with 10 nucleotides matching TRBD1. The ends lost 7 bases at V and 8 bases at J; junction bases unmatched: 8. Germline V gives CDR1 SGDLS, CDR2 YYNGEE. This CDR3 spans 13 amino acids. In DNA, the CDR3 is TGTGCCAGCGGAGACAGGGGGCTCTGGGGCTACACCTTC. Protein product: CASGDRGLWGYTF.

J is TRBJ1-6 and V is TRBV5-1, with TRBD1 matching 10 bases. Trimming took 3 bases from V and 7 from J; bases not matched to a gene: 7. The CDR3 runs to 16 residues. Per the germline V gene, CDR1 is SGHRS and CDR2 is YFSETQ. The CDR3 loop is CASSSSGQGKNSPLHF. DNA for the CDR3: TGCGCCAGCAGCTCCTCGGGACAGGGGAAAAATTCACCCCTCCACTTT.

V usage is TRBV12-3 or TRBV12-4 and J usage is TRBJ2-3, with D possibly matching TRBD2 (6 bases). This CDR3 comprises 11 residues. V was clipped by 11 bases and J by 5 bases, with 11 bases between them. CDR3: CAGGLGDTQYF. The DNA for the CDR3 is TGTGCCGGGGGGTTGGGAGATACGCAGTATTTT.

The chain combines TRBV28 with TRBJ1-2; no definite D call. Deletions cut 1 base from V and 8 bases from J, with 11 bases between. CDR1 is MDHEN, CDR2 SYDVKM, per germline. This CDR3 comprises 13 residues. The CDR3 DNA sequence: TGTGCCAGCAGTTTATCTGGTATAGAGGGCTACACCTTC. It is translated as CASSLSGIEGYTF.

The genes are TRBV18 and TRBJ1-2, with D possibly being TRBD1 (6 bases). This CDR3 has 16 amino acids. The V gene's germline CDR1 is KGHSH and CDR2 LQKENI. V lost 3 bases and J 0 bases, leaving 14 bases between the germline ends. This CDR3 reads CASSPDSVPTNYGYTF. CDR3 sequence (DNA): TGTGCCAGCTCACCGGACAGCGTTCCGACTAACTATGGCTACACCTTC.

The chain is built from TRBV29-1 and TRBJ2-1; perhaps TRBD2 as D (5 bases). CDR3 length equals 14 residues. The germline CDR1 and CDR2 sequences are SQVTM and ANQGSEA. V gave up 6 bases and J gave up 0 bases, with 12 bases separating them. CDR3 protein: CSVEQRSSYNEQFF. The CDR3 DNA sequence: TGCAGCGTGGAACAGCGGAGCTCCTACAATGAGCAGTTCTTC.

The V and J genes are TRBV7-8 and TRBJ1-6; D gene ambiguous. Germline CDR1 and CDR2: SGHVS and FQNEAQ. The CDR3 sequence is 14 residues long. The V end lost 7 bases, the J end lost 8 bases, and 15 bases lay between the germline ends. Written as DNA, the CDR3 is TGTGCCAGCAATTCAGGCTCGAGAGATTCACCCCTCCACTTT. It encodes CASNSGSRDSPLHF.

The chain recombines TRBV5-1 with TRBJ2-7, with a tentative D call TRBD1 (5 bases). This CDR3 contains 14 residues. V lost 0 bases, J lost 3 bases, and 10 bases lay in between. Germline V gene sequence: CDR1 SGHRS, CDR2 YFSETQ. CDR3 amino acids: CASSLGAGNYEQYF. The CDR3 DNA follows: TGCGCCAGCAGCTTGGGTGCAGGGAACTACGAGCAGTACTTC.

This chain connects TRBV9 to TRBJ2-7; 8 bases are shared with TRBD2. Losses at the gene ends were 0 bases for V and 2 bases for J; bases not matched to a gene: 7. This CDR3 is 16 amino acids long. CDR1 and CDR2 (germline): SGDLS, YYNGEE. The CDR3, as DNA: TGTGCCAGCAGCGTAGTCCCTAGCGGGTCCGCCTACGAGCAGTACTTC. Amino acids: CASSVVPSGSAYEQYF.

This chain connects TRBV4-3 to TRBJ1-6, with TRBD1 matching 10 bases. Germline V lookup: CDR1 LGHNA, CDR2 YSLEER. The CDR3 runs to 15 residues. Trimming removed 2 bases from V and 10 bases from J; junction bases left unmatched: 5. The CDR3 is CASSQSGQGRSPLHF. Here the CDR3 DNA reads TGCGCCAGCAGCCAATCGGGACAGGGGCGATCACCCCTCCACTTT.

V usage is TRBV6-1 and J usage is TRBJ2-7; D possibly corresponds to TRBD2 (7 bases). V was clipped by 4 bases and J by 0 bases, with 16 bases between them. CDR3 length: 16 amino acids. Germline V gene lookup returns CDR1 MNHNS and CDR2 SASEGT. The CDR3 protein is CASSAAGAVISYEQYF. The CDR3 DNA follows: TGTGCCAGCAGTGCGGCGGGGGCGGTCATCTCCTACGAGCAGTACTTC.

A note on this clone: Other DNA sequences from this sample encode an identical CDR3 as well. The chain has TRBV28 and TRBJ1-2; tentative D call: TRBD1 (6 bases). The germline gives CDR1 MDHEN, CDR2 SYDVKM. The CDR3 is 14 residues long. V was shortened by 2 bases and J by 2 bases, with 9 bases between the two germline ends. CDR3 sequence: CASSLVQGNYGYTF. DNA for the CDR3: TGTGCCAGCAGTTTAGTACAGGGCAACTATGGCTACACCTTC.

The chain combines TRBV19 with TRBJ2-7; 8 nucleotides match TRBD1. Per the germline V gene, CDR1 is LNHDA and CDR2 is SQIVND (reference sequence). V gave up 3 bases and J gave up 5 bases; unmatched junction bases: 18. This CDR3 is built from 18 residues. CDR3 coding DNA: TGTGCCAGTAGTATTGGGTCAGGGGGCGGTCGTGGAACCCACGAGCAGTACTTC. It is translated as CASSIGSGGGRGTHEQYF.

This clone was seen more than once but under ten times. The chain uses TRBV30 and TRBJ1-2; D is possibly TRBD1 (6 bases). The CDR3 is made up of 13 amino acids. V was trimmed by 3 bases and J by 8 bases, leaving 16 bases between them. Germline V gene lookup returns CDR1 GTSNPN and CDR2 SVGIG (reference sequence). The CDR3 loop reads CAWSWGQLEGYTF. For the CDR3, the DNA is TGTGCCTGGAGCTGGGGACAACTGGAGGGCTACACCTTC.

The genes are TRBV5-6 and TRBJ2-7; 7 bases fit TRBD2. V trimming: 1 base; J trimming: 3 bases; junction bases outside the gene matches: 4. Germline CDR1 is SGHDT and CDR2 is YYEEEE. The length of the CDR3 is 14 residues. CDR3 sequence: CASSLRLADYEQYF. The CDR3, as DNA: TGTGCCAGCAGCTTGCGGCTAGCGGACTACGAGCAGTACTTC.

The rearrangement links TRBV19 to TRBJ1-1; no clear D gene. Germline loops: CDR1 LNHDA, CDR2 SQIVND (reference sequence). V was shortened by 10 bases and J by 6 bases, with 12 bases between the two germline ends. The CDR3 spans 11 residues. The CDR3 DNA reads as TGTGCCACCGGATATGGAGCTGAAGCTTTCTTT. It is translated as CATGYGAEAFF.

The CDR3 is CASSLGRGRGNTIYF. As DNA, the CDR3 is TGTGCCAGCAGCTTAGGGAGGGGGCGTGGAAACACCATATATTTT. This chain joins TRBV7-2 and TRBJ1-3, with TRBD1 identical over 7 bases. The CDR3 spans 15 residues. Germline CDR1 and CDR2: SGHTA and FQGNSA. V gave up 1 base and J gave up 3 bases; unmatched junction bases: 3. Supplemented by reference TRBV7-2 and TRBJ1-3, the full variable domain reads GAGVSQSPSNKVTEKGKDVELRCDPISGHTALYWYRQSLGQGLEFLIYFQGNSAPDKSGLPSDRFSAERTGGSVSTLTIQRTQQEDSAVYLCASSLGRGRGNTIYFGEGSWLTVV.